The TCR beta chain under discussion was sequenced for a study of cytomegalovirus exposure and HLA in healthy donors. Primers included in the PCR were 60 Vbeta and 13 Jbeta primers. The method was immunoSEQ multiplex PCR; TCRdb's version includes in-frame clones alone and lacks a portion of them. Of approximately 92,000 clones listed, over 70% are singletons. The CDR3 runs to 15 residues. CDR1 and CDR2 from the germline V gene are MDHEN and SYDVKM. V gave up 6 bases and J gave up 0 bases; unmatched junction bases: 6. With regard to this clone: Its target is unknown.

Findings of the study overall: Immune exposure information comprised only CMV serostatus. Based on reports, TCR beta sequences accurately predicted HLA-A and HLA-B alleles for most subjects.

The sequenced sample consisted of PBMCs. The origin of this receptor is a girl aged 2-10 years in good health and CMV-seropositive. The rearrangement links TRBV28 to TRBJ1-2; 8 positions agree with TRBD1. CDR3 bases: TGTGCCAGCAGCCCAGGGGGCCTCACTAACTATGGCTACACCTTC. Protein product: CASSPGGLTNYGYTF.